The clone carrying this TCR beta chain occurred a few times. The target antigen is unknown. The data derive from a study of beta chain features in type 1 diabetes. Across the whole study: Sorted cells numbering over 95,000,000 were examined across all samples. Study conclusions and caveats: All four CD4+ subsets from Type 1 diabetes patients carried moderately but significantly shorter TCRB CDR3s. A greater similarity of naive, central memory and Treg TCRB repertoires was seen among patients than among healthy donors.

Germline CDR1 and CDR2: SGHDT and YYEEEE. Trimming stripped 3 bases from V and 6 bases from J, with 10 bases between. The CDR3 runs to 13 residues. cDNA synthesis used the whole RNA isolate, giving expressed TCRB sequences. Assay: immunoSEQ multiplex PCR; the TCRdb copy retains only in-frame clones and omits some. The sample contains approximately 600,000 clones, 12% of which appear only once. The clonotype comes from a man younger than 45 with type 1 diabetes. The J gene is TRBJ2-1, the V gene TRBV5-6; TRBD2 might be the D (5 bases). Input material: naive CD4+ T cells from blood. DNA for the CDR3: TGTGCCAGCAGCTCCCTAGAGGGCAATGAGCAGTTCTTC. This sequence encodes CASSSLEGNEQFF.